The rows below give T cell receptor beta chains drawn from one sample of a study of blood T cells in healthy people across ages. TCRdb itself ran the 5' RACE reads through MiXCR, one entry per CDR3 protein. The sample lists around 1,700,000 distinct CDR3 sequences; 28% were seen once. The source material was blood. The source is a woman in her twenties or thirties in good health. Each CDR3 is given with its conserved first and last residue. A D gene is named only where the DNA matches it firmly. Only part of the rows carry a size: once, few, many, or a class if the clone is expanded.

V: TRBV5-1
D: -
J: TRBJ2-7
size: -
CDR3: CASSLVPQSTSYEQYF
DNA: TGCGCCAGCAGCTTGGTACCCCAAAGCACCTCCTACGAGCAGTACTTC

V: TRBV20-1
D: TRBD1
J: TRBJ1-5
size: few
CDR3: CSARTGEGQPQHF
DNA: TGCAGTGCCAGGACAGGGGAGGGACAGCCCCAGCATTTT

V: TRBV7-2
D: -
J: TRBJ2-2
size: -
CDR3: CASSLGPTTGELFF
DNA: TGTGCCAGCAGCTTAGGGCCGACTACCGGGGAGCTGTTTTTT

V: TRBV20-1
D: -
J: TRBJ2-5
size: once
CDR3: CSTTSFAGSQETQYF
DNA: TGCAGTACTACCTCTTTCGCGGGGAGCCAAGAGACCCAGTACTTC

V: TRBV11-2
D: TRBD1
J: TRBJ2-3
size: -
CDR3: CASSAQGATDTQYF
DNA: TGTGCCAGCAGCGCCCAGGGGGCGACAGATACGCAGTATTTT

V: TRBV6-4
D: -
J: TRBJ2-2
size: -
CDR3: CASSAQANTGELFF
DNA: TGTGCCAGCAGTGCACAAGCGAACACCGGGGAGCTGTTTTTT

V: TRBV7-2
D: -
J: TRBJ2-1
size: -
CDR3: CASSFERTGYHEQFF
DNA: TGTGCCAGCAGCTTTGAGAGGACGGGGTACCATGAGCAGTTCTTC

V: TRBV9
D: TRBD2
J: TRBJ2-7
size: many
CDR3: CASSMGTSGDTYEQYF
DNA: TGTGCCAGCAGCATGGGGACTAGCGGGGATACCTACGAGCAGTACTTC

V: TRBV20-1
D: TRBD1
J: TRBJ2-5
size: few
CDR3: CSARGGQAGTYQETQYF
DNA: TGCAGTGCTAGAGGGGGACAGGCCGGGACTTACCAAGAGACCCAGTACTTC

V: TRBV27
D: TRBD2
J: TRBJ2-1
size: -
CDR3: CASSPIGTSGTGRDNEQFF
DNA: TGTGCCAGCAGTCCAATAGGGACTAGCGGGACCGGGCGCGACAATGAGCAGTTCTTC

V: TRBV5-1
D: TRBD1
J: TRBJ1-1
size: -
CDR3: CASSRSRGPGTEAFF
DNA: TGCGCCAGCAGCAGGTCCAGGGGGCCGGGAACTGAAGCTTTCTTT

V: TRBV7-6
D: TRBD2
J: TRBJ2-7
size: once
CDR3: CASSISGRAKGEQYF
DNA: TGTGCCAGCAGTATCAGCGGGAGGGCAAAGGGTGAGCAGTACTTC

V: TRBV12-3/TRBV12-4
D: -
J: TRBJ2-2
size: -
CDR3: CASFGPGELFF
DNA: TGTGCCAGCTTCGGGCCCGGGGAGCTGTTTTTT

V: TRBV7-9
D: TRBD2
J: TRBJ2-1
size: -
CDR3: CASSLGFSAGDAEQFF
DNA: TGTGCCAGCAGCTTAGGGTTTTCGGCGGGAGATGCCGAGCAGTTCTTC

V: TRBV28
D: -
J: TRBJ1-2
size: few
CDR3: CASSLRQVANYGYTF
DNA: TGTGCCAGCAGTTTGCGGCAGGTAGCTAACTATGGCTACACCTTC

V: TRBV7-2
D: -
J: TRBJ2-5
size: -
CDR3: CTSSRIRVGGQETQYF
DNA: TGTACCAGCAGCCGGATTCGAGTCGGGGGTCAAGAGACCCAGTACTTC

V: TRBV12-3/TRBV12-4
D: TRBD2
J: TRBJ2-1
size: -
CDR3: CASSSVRPGGNEQFF
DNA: TGTGCCAGCAGTTCTGTTAGGCCGGGGGGCAATGAGCAGTTCTTC

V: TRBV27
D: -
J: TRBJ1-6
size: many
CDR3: CASSPEGGAWNSPLHF
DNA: TGTGCCAGCAGCCCTGAGGGGGGCGCGTGGAATTCACCCCTCCACTTT

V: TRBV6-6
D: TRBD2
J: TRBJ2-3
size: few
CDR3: CASTQLAALDTQYF
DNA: TGTGCCAGCACCCAACTAGCGGCCCTGGATACGCAGTATTTT

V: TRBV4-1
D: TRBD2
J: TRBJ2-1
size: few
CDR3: CASSQTLAGASNEQFF
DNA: TGCGCCAGCAGCCAGACCCTAGCGGGGGCCAGCAATGAGCAGTTCTTC

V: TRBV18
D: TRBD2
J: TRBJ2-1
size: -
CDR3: CASSPPGVAGNEQFF
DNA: TGTGCCAGCTCACCACCCGGGGTAGCGGGGAATGAGCAGTTCTTC

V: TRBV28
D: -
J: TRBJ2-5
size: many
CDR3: CASSHRGQLKFRETQYF
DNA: TGTGCCAGCAGCCATCGAGGACAGCTCAAATTCAGGGAGACCCAGTACTTC

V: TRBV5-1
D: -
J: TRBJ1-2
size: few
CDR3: CASSPSTDGYTF
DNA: TGCGCCAGCAGCCCCTCGACGGATGGCTACACCTTC

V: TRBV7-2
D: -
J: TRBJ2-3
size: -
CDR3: CASSLGPITDTQYF
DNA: TGTGCCAGCAGCTTAGGACCAATCACAGATACGCAGTATTTT

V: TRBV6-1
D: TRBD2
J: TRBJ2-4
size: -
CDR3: CASRPWTSGGIYNEQYF
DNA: TGTGCCAGCAGACCATGGACTAGCGGGGGGATATACAATGAGCAGTACTTC

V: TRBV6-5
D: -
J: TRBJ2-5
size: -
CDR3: CASSYARGPKTQYF
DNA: TGTGCCAGCAGTTACGCCAGGGGCCCGAAGACCCAGTACTTC